These 32 T cell receptor beta chains came from one sample sequenced in a study of cytomegalovirus exposure and HLA in healthy donors (dated by TCRdb to about 2017). The library was prepared using the immunoSEQ multiplex PCR assay. For the multiplex PCR, a mixture combining 60 forward primers for TCR Vbeta segments and 13 reverse primers for TCR Jbeta segments was used. In its TCRdb copy, this immuneACCESS table keeps in-frame sequences only and misses some clones. Where compared with another copy, unresolved V genes explain less than half of these, and the others have no known cause. Counted in this sample were 130,000 to 150,000 clones; more than 70% of them appeared once. The top ten hold approximately 1.6% of the sample. The sequencing sample was made of PBMCs. Receptors were obtained from a woman aged 40 to 55 in good health and CMV-seronegative.

As for this clone: A read error may produce the germline difference seen at one junction end. The gene calls are TRBV2 and TRBJ1-2, with D possibly being TRBD1 (5 bases). Germline V gene sequence: CDR1 SNHLY, CDR2 FYNNEI. This CDR3 is 16 amino acids long. The CDR3, as DNA: TGTGCCAGCAGCGAAGAAGGAGGGCAGGGAAGGAGTGGCTACACCTTC. Protein sequence: CASSEEGGQGRSGYTF.

This chain uses TRBV19 with TRBJ2-3; 8 bases are shared with TRBD1. The CDR3 loop spans 15 amino acids. V was clipped by 3 bases and J by 0 bases; unmatched bases: 2. Germline V gene sequence: CDR1 LNHDA, CDR2 SQIVND (reference sequence). This CDR3 reads CASSIGTGSTDTQYF. CDR3 bases: TGTGCCAGTAGTATCGGGACAGGTAGCACAGATACGCAGTATTTT.

CDR3 loop: CASSYTSGISTDTQYF. The CDR3 DNA reads TGCGCCAGCAGCTACACTAGTGGGATAAGCACAGATACGCAGTATTTT. V gene TRBV4-1 combines with J gene TRBJ2-3, with a weak D call TRBD2 (5 bases). V was clipped by 5 bases and J by 0 bases, with 15 bases between them. The germline CDR1 and CDR2 sequences are MGHRA and YSYEKL. This CDR3 has 16 residues.

This clone appeared a single time. J is TRBJ2-2 and V is TRBV25-1; 10 bases agree with TRBD2. The V gene end was trimmed by 3 bases and the J gene end by 6 bases; junction bases not matched to a gene: 4. This CDR3 has 15 amino acids. Germline assignment: CDR1 MGHDK and CDR2 SYGVNS. CDR3 loop: CASSDPSGSAGELFF. The CDR3 DNA follows: TGTGCCAGCAGTGACCCTAGCGGGAGCGCCGGGGAGCTGTTTTTT.

This clone was seen more than once but under ten times. The chain employs TRBV21-1 and TRBJ1-6; the table calls TRBD1, which could not be checked here. TRBV21-1 is recorded as a pseudogene. This CDR3 is 19 amino acids long. CDR3 bases: TGTGCCAGCAGCAAATTCAACCTACAGAAACGCTCCTATAATTCACCCCTCCACTTT. Its protein product is CASSKFNLQKRSYNSPLHF.

CDR3 coding DNA: TGTGCCAGCAGTGAAGCCCAGGGGGCTAGAAGCGGCTACACCTTC. It specifies CASSEAQGARSGYTF. This sequence joins TRBV6-1 and TRBJ1-2; 8 bases fit TRBD1. This CDR3 contains 15 residues. V was pared by 0 bases and J by 8 bases, with 8 bases of the junction left unmatched. Germline V lookup: CDR1 MNHNS, CDR2 SASEGT.

This clone appeared once. The chain joins TRBV7-9 to TRBJ1-1; 8 bases map to TRBD1. Germline CDR1 and CDR2: SEHNR and FQNEAQ (reference sequence). CDR3 length: 12 residues. Trimming removed 7 bases from V and 6 bases from J; junction bases left unmatched: 4. The CDR3 region is CASISGGPEAFF. The CDR3 nucleotides are TGTGCCAGCATCTCAGGGGGCCCTGAAGCTTTCTTT.

The chain joins TRBV5-1 to TRBJ1-2, with 8 nucleotides matching TRBD1. This CDR3 spans 14 amino acids. CDR1 is SGHRS, CDR2 YFSETQ, per germline. V lost 0 bases and J lost 6; bases outside the gene matches: 4. The CDR3 loop is CASSLGTGTDGYTF. In nucleotides, the CDR3 is TGCGCCAGCAGCTTGGGGACAGGGACGGATGGCTACACCTTC.

The chain employs TRBV6-5 and TRBJ2-5; D may be TRBD2 (5 bases). Trimming removed 6 bases from V and 5 bases from J, with 19 bases in between. Germline V gene data show CDR1 as MNHEY and CDR2 as SVGAGI. The length of the CDR3 is 15 residues. Here the CDR3 reads CASSIFLGERETQYF. The CDR3 nucleotides are TGTGCCAGCAGCATTTTTCTCGGGGAGAGGGAGACCCAGTACTTC.

The chain employs TRBV5-1 and TRBJ2-7; 9 bases line up with TRBD1. After removal of 0 bases from V and 3 bases from J, the junction contained 7 bases not matched to a gene. Germline CDR1 reads SGHRS; CDR2 reads YFSETQ. The CDR3 contains 16 residues. CDR3 nucleotide sequence: TGCGCCAGCAGCTTGGCCGCTGGGACAGGGATCTACGAGCAGTACTTC. It translates to CASSLAAGTGIYEQYF. The full variable domain, rest sourced from reference TRBV5-1 and TRBJ2-7, is KAGVTQTPRYLIKTRGQQVTLSCSPISGHRSVSWYQQTPGQGLQFLFEYFSETQRNKGNFPGRFSGRQFSNSRSEMNVSTLELGDSALYLCASSLAAGTGIYEQYFGPGTRLTVT.

V is TRBV2 and J is TRBJ1-1; 7 nucleotides match TRBD1. This CDR3 region has 15 residues. V lost 7 bases and J lost 4; bases outside the gene matches: 12. Germline-derived CDR1 and CDR2 are SNHLY and FYNNEI. CDR3 nucleotides: TGTGCCAGCACCCTATTACGGACAGGTAGCACTGAAGCTTTCTTT. This codes for CASTLLRTGSTEAFF.

This clone was observed once. The genes are TRBV28 and TRBJ1-5; D gene unclear. Germline CDR1 reads MDHEN; CDR2 reads SYDVKM. V lost 4 bases and J 8 bases, leaving 9 bases between the germline ends. CDR3 length equals 12 residues. In DNA form, the CDR3 reads TGTGCCAGCAGTTCCCCCACAGAGCCCCAGCATTTT. Protein product: CASSSPTEPQHF.

V gene TRBV6-5 combines with J gene TRBJ2-5; 8 bases are shared with TRBD1. The CDR3 loop spans 13 amino acids. Germline CDR1 and CDR2: MNHEY and SVGAGI. The V segment lost 0 bases and the J segment 14 bases; nucleotides outside the gene matches: 8. Written as DNA, the CDR3 is TGTGCCAGCAGTTACTCTGACAGGGGCCATCGATACTTC. This encodes CASSYSDRGHRYF.

The chain combines TRBV7-9 with TRBJ2-3; D may be TRBD1 (6 bases). CDR1 is SEHNR, CDR2 FQNEAQ, per germline (reference sequence). This CDR3 is 16 amino acids long. Trimming took 5 bases from V and 0 from J, leaving 15 bases between them. This CDR3 is CASSPRDIRSTDTQYF. CDR3 DNA: TGTGCCAGCAGCCCAAGGGACATAAGGAGCACAGATACGCAGTATTTT.

The chain uses TRBV28 and TRBJ1-2; 7 bases align to TRBD1. The CDR3 has 16 amino acids. CDR1 is MDHEN, CDR2 SYDVKM, per germline. V gave up 7 bases and J gave up 5 bases; unmatched junction bases: 16. The CDR3 sequence is CASTPSTGQDLYGYTF. CDR3 nucleotides: TGTGCCAGCACTCCAAGTACAGGACAGGATTTGTATGGCTACACCTTC.

Details on this clone: The junction differs from germline at one of its ends, possibly a read error. This same CDR3 is encoded by further DNA sequences in the sample. The rearrangement links TRBV6-5 to TRBJ1-6; 7 bases map to TRBD1. The germline V gene has CDR1 MNHEY and CDR2 SVGAGI. The CDR3 spans 15 residues. The CDR3 reads CASSYSGTVNSPLHF. As DNA, the CDR3 is TGTGCCAGCAGTTACTCTGGGACAGTTAATTCCCCCCTCCACTTT.

This chain connects TRBV7-9 to TRBJ2-5, with D possibly matching TRBD2 (5 bases). Germline CDR1 reads SEHNR; CDR2 reads FQNEAQ (reference sequence). V lost 5 bases to trimming and J lost 5 bases, with 9 bases between them. The CDR3 covers 12 residues. The CDR3 loop reads CASSQTGETQYF. The CDR3 DNA is TGTGCCAGCAGCCAAACGGGGGAGACCCAGTACTTC.

The chain joins TRBV19 to TRBJ2-7, with TRBD1 matching 9 bases. Germline CDR1 LNHDA, CDR2 SQIVND (reference sequence). With 6 bases clipped from V and 5 bases from J, the junction kept 8 bases outside the gene matches. This CDR3 is built from 14 residues. The chain's CDR3 is CASSPVTGGNEQYF. CDR3 coding DNA: TGTGCCAGTAGCCCAGTAACAGGGGGCAACGAGCAGTACTTC.

The rearrangement uses TRBV19 and TRBJ1-2, with a weak D call TRBD1 (5 bases). The CDR3 runs to 13 residues. The V gene's germline CDR1 is LNHDA and CDR2 SQIVND (reference sequence). V lost 5 bases and J 5 bases, leaving 12 bases between the germline ends. The chain's CDR3 is CASSSDSYYGYTF. DNA of the CDR3: TGTGCCAGTAGTTCCGACAGCTATTATGGCTACACCTTC.

The rearrangement uses TRBV5-3 and TRBJ2-7; the D gene is possibly TRBD2 (7 bases). TRBV5-3 is annotated as an ORF whose role is uncertain. Trimming left V 0 bases short and J 6 bases short, with 16 bases between. This CDR3 comprises 15 residues. CDR3 residues: CARSLAGGPTGEQYF. The CDR3 bases are TGTGCCAGAAGCTTGGCGGGGGGCCCTACAGGCGAGCAGTACTTC.

V and J are TRBV18 and TRBJ1-1; TRBD1 matches 7 bases. With 4 bases clipped from V and 1 base from J, the junction kept 3 bases outside the gene matches. This CDR3 spans 14 amino acids. Looked up from germline, CDR1 is KGHSH and CDR2 is LQKENI. In DNA form, the CDR3 reads TGTGCCAGCTCACTCGGACAGGCGAACACTGAAGCTTTCTTT. It translates to CASSLGQANTEAFF.

This clone was seen only a few times. This same CDR3 is encoded by further DNA sequences in the sample. The chain has TRBV2 and TRBJ1-2, with 7 bases that match TRBD1. The CDR3 contains 14 residues. CDR1 is SNHLY and CDR2 is FYNNEI in the germline V gene. V shed 4 bases, J shed 2 bases, and the junction held 4 bases outside the gene matches. CDR3 coding DNA: TGTGCCAGCAGTGGGACAGGTGGCAACTATGGCTACACCTTC. It is translated as CASSGTGGNYGYTF.

The chain employs TRBV9 and TRBJ2-1, with TRBD2 matching over 8 bases. With V trimmed by 4 bases and J by 7 bases, 7 bases remained unmatched. Per the germline V gene, CDR1 is SGDLS and CDR2 is YYNGEE. The CDR3 extends over 14 amino acids. The CDR3 sequence is CASSPFGGGNEQFF. The CDR3, as DNA: TGTGCCAGCAGCCCCTTCGGGGGGGGGAATGAGCAGTTCTTC.

V is TRBV13 and J is TRBJ2-3; maybe TRBD2 (6 bases). The germline V gene has CDR1 PRHDT and CDR2 FYEKMQ (reference sequence). The V end lost 4 bases, the J end lost 5 bases, and 22 bases lay between the germline ends. The CDR3 spans 17 residues. CDR3 sequence (DNA): TGTGCCAGCAGCTCCTCAATCGCAGACGGGGGTTTAGATACGCAGTATTTT. Protein product: CASSSSIADGGLDTQYF.

The chain combines TRBV11-2 with TRBJ1-5, with TRBD1 as a possible D gene (5 bases). Trimming stripped 5 bases from V and 0 bases from J, with 17 bases between. CDR1 SGHAT and CDR2 FQNNGV come from the germline V gene. The CDR3 has 17 amino acids. The CDR3 spells CASSALLDSYSNQPQHF. The CDR3 nucleotides read TGTGCCAGCAGCGCTCTCCTTGACAGCTATAGCAATCAGCCCCAGCATTTT.

This clone was counted between two and nine times. The sample holds other DNA sequences that translate to the same CDR3. The chain has TRBV5-1 and TRBJ1-1; tentatively, D is TRBD1 (6 bases). The length of the CDR3 is 15 residues. Trimming removed 0 bases from V and 1 base from J, with 10 bases in between. Per the germline V gene, CDR1 is SGHRS and CDR2 is YFSETQ. The DNA for the CDR3 is TGCGCCAGCAGCTTGGGGGCAGGGGCGAACACTGAAGCTTTCTTT. Translating it yields CASSLGAGANTEAFF.

The chain carries TRBV7-9 and TRBJ2-7; 12 nucleotides match TRBD2. Germline CDR1 and CDR2: SEHNR and FQNEAQ (reference sequence). The junction had 13 bases not matched to a gene; V was cut back by 4 bases and J by 0 bases. The CDR3 extends over 19 amino acids. CDR3 DNA: TGTGCCAGCAGCTGGGGGATAATCGGACTAGCGGGGCTCTCCTACGAGCAGTACTTC. This gives the protein CASSWGIIGLAGLSYEQYF.

A word on this clone: It is unclear where the CDR3 begins or ends on the DNA, so no DNA is shown, and the CDR3 is as TCRdb lists it. The chain links TRBV2 to TRBJ1-1. Germline CDR1 SNHLY, CDR2 FYNNEI. From its first to its last residue, the CDR3 has 11 amino acids. The CDR3 is CASSVAGGAGF.

This chain links TRBV19 with TRBJ2-7; D is possibly TRBD2 (6 bases). V lost 4 bases to trimming and J lost 1 base, with 14 bases between them. In germline, CDR1 is LNHDA, CDR2 SQIVND (reference sequence). This CDR3 contains 15 residues. The CDR3 here is CASSTRDWLSYEQYF. CDR3 in DNA: TGTGCCAGTAGTACAAGGGACTGGCTATCCTACGAGCAGTACTTC.

V and J are TRBV13 and TRBJ1-1; maybe TRBD1 (6 bases). CDR3 length equals 15 residues. Germline lookup yields CDR1 PRHDT and CDR2 FYEKMQ (reference sequence). V was shortened by 0 bases and J by 6 bases, with 14 bases between the two germline ends. CDR3 region: CASSLGWGLEPEAFF. The CDR3 DNA is TGTGCCAGCAGCTTAGGGTGGGGGCTAGAACCTGAAGCTTTCTTT.

The gene calls are TRBV19 and TRBJ2-5; D might be TRBD2 (6 bases). Germline values: CDR1 LNHDA, CDR2 SQIVND (reference sequence). V was trimmed by 1 base and J by 1 base, leaving 7 bases between them. The CDR3 covers 14 residues. The CDR3 protein is CASSIGTTQETQYF. The CDR3 nucleotides read TGTGCCAGTAGTATAGGGACTACCCAAGAGACCCAGTACTTC.

The CDR3: CASSLALPGGSYEQYF. DNA of the CDR3: TGTGCCAGCAGCTTAGCGTTGCCAGGGGGATCTTACGAGCAGTACTTC. The chain couples TRBV7-2 to TRBJ2-7; 7 nucleotides align to TRBD1. The germline gives CDR1 SGHTA, CDR2 FQGNSA. The CDR3 loop spans 16 amino acids. V dropped 0 bases and J dropped 4; count of bases not matched to a gene: 9.